One and the same sample provided the 25 T cell receptor beta chains below, sequenced in a study of cytomegalovirus exposure and HLA in healthy donors. Primers for the PCR totalled 60 Vbeta and 13 Jbeta. Produced via immunoSEQ multiplex PCR; TCRdb's table is partial and in-frame only. This table has 80,000 to 130,000 clones, approximately 80% appearing once. Sequencing was performed on PBMCs. The receptors derive from a woman younger than 30 in good health and CMV-seronegative.

The chain combines TRBV5-4 with TRBJ1-1; no clear D gene. V lost 4 bases and J lost 1, with 8 bases in between. Germline V gene lookup returns CDR1 SGHNT and CDR2 YYREEE (reference sequence). This CDR3 contains 13 residues. CDR3 bases: TGTGCCAGCAGCCGAGAGGGGAACACTGAAGCTTTCTTT. It specifies CASSREGNTEAFF. Based on the CDR3 plus reference TRBV5-4 and TRBJ1-1, the full variable domain is ETGVTQSPTHLIKTRGQQVTLRCSSQSGHNTVSWYQQALGQGPQFIFQYYREEENGRGNFPPRFSGLQFPNYSSELNVNALELDDSALYLCASSREGNTEAFFGQGTRLTVV.

V and J are TRBV23-1 and TRBJ1-5; D gene uncertain. TRBV23-1 is an open reading frame, and its role is uncertain. The CDR3 extends over 18 amino acids. V was trimmed by 6 bases and J by 0 bases, leaving 21 bases between them. CDR3 bases: TGCGCCAGCAGCGGACTGGACCCCACACAGAGTAGCAATCAGCCCCAGCATTTT. This translates into CASSGLDPTQSSNQPQHF.

J is TRBJ2-5 and V is TRBV7-3; 9 bases are shared with TRBD1. TRBJ2-7 explains the end of the DNA better; the J call may be wrong. The CDR3 runs to 15 residues. CDR1 is SGHTA and CDR2 is FQGTGA in the germline V gene. This chain's CDR3 is CASSPTGTGMHEQYF. DNA for the CDR3: TGTGCCAGCAGCCCCACCGGGACAGGGATGCACGAGCAGTACTTC.

For this clone: One junction end does not reproduce the germline sequence, and a read error may be involved. CDR3 amino acids: CSSSGGSAEQFF. The CDR3, as DNA: TGTTCCAGCAGCGGCGGGAGTGCTGAGCAGTTCTTC. J is TRBJ2-1 and V is TRBV7-9, with 7 bases aligning to TRBD2. The CDR3 is made up of 12 amino acids. CDR1 and CDR2 (germline): SEHNR, FQNEAQ (reference sequence).

V gene TRBV6-5 combines with J gene TRBJ1-2, with TRBD1 matching over 9 bases. J was trimmed by 4 bases and V by 3 bases; bases with no gene match: 9. Germline assignment: CDR1 MNHEY and CDR2 SVGAGI. The CDR3 loop spans 16 amino acids. CDR3 coding DNA: TGTGCCAGCAGTTATGGTGGGACAGGGCCTATCTATGGCTACACCTTC. Amino acid sequence: CASSYGGTGPIYGYTF.

The chain couples TRBV7-9 to TRBJ1-1; D remains unclear. CDR1 is SEHNR, CDR2 FQNEAQ, per germline (reference sequence). V was trimmed by 5 bases and J by 5 bases, leaving 15 bases between them. The CDR3 extends over 14 amino acids. The CDR3 DNA reads TGTGCCAGCAGCCCAAACTGGGCGGGGACTGAAGCTTTCTTT. Translated: CASSPNWAGTEAFF.

This CDR3 is CASSLGRTGVEKLFF. DNA of the CDR3: TGTGCCAGCTCACTTGGACGGACAGGGGTTGAAAAACTGTTTTTT. The chain uses TRBV18 and TRBJ1-4, with 9 bases matching TRBD1. This CDR3 has 15 residues. The ends lost 4 bases at V and 7 bases at J; junction bases unmatched: 7. The germline V gene has CDR1 KGHSH and CDR2 LQKENI.

This clone has just one count. The V call is TRBV4-3, the J call TRBJ2-1; 10 nucleotides match TRBD1. CDR3 length equals 14 residues. V lost 4 bases to trimming and J lost 8 bases; unmatched junction nucleotides: 5. Per germline, CDR1 LGHNA and CDR2 YSLEER. The CDR3 nucleotides are TGCGCCAGCAGCCGCGGGACAGGGGTTGATGAGCAGTTCTTC. As protein: CASSRGTGVDEQFF.

The V gene is TRBV5-1, the J gene TRBJ2-1; D gene uncertain. There are 12 residues in the CDR3. CDR1 and CDR2 from the germline V gene are SGHRS and YFSETQ. V was cut by 0 bases and J by 7 bases, with 5 bases left in between. This CDR3 is CASSLALNEQFF. CDR3 DNA sequence: TGCGCCAGCAGCTTGGCCTTAAATGAGCAGTTCTTC.

The chain recombines TRBV2 with TRBJ2-5; D may be TRBD2 (5 bases). The J call is uncertain, as TRBJ2-7 better fits the DNA end. The CDR3 runs to 15 residues. Germline V gene lookup returns CDR1 SNHLY and CDR2 FYNNEI. The DNA of the CDR3 is TGTGCCAGCAGCCCCCCTGAAGCGGAACCCTACGAGCAGTACTTC. It translates to CASSPPEAEPYEQYF.

The chain has TRBV20-1 and TRBJ1-1; TRBD1 aligns across 8 bases. Germline V gene lookup returns CDR1 DFQATT and CDR2 SNEGSKA (reference sequence). The CDR3 has 11 amino acids. In nucleotides, the CDR3 is TGCACCGGGACAGGGAACACTGAAGCTTTCTTT. This encodes CTGTGNTEAFF.

The CDR3 loop reads CAWTSEAGGLTEAFF. In DNA form, the CDR3 reads TGTGCCTGGACTTCGGAGGCAGGGGGTCTTACTGAAGCTTTCTTT. The chain joins TRBV30 to TRBJ1-1; TRBD1 matches at 7 bases. The trim removed 4 bases at V and 5 bases at J, leaving 13 bases unmatched. CDR1 is GTSNPN, CDR2 SVGIG, per germline (reference sequence). This CDR3 spans 15 amino acids. Based on the CDR3 plus reference TRBV30 and TRBJ1-1, the full variable domain is SQTIHQWPATLVQPVGSPLSLECTVEGTSNPNLYWYRQAAGRGLQLLFYSVGIGQISSEVPQNLSASRPQDRQFILSSKKLLLSDSGFYLCAWTSEAGGLTEAFFGQGTRLTVV.

This clone was observed a single time. The V call is TRBV5-1, the J call TRBJ2-2; 9 nucleotides agree with TRBD1. With 0 bases clipped from V and 2 bases from J, the junction kept 5 bases outside the gene matches. CDR1 is SGHRS, CDR2 YFSETQ, per germline. The CDR3 has 17 amino acids. CDR3 residues: CASSLARDRANTGELFF. The CDR3 region has the DNA TGCGCCAGCAGCTTGGCCCGGGACAGGGCTAACACCGGGGAGCTGTTTTTT. Complete variable domain (other parts from reference TRBV5-1 and TRBJ2-2): KAGVTQTPRYLIKTRGQQVTLSCSPISGHRSVSWYQQTPGQGLQFLFEYFSETQRNKGNFPGRFSGRQFSNSRSEMNVSTLELGDSALYLCASSLARDRANTGELFFGEGSRLTVL.

The chain has TRBV28 and TRBJ2-3; D is uncertain. The CDR3 loop spans 13 amino acids. The ends were cut back, 3 bases at V and 0 bases at J, with 4 bases in the middle. Germline CDR1 MDHEN, CDR2 SYDVKM. CDR3 coding DNA: TGTGCCAGCAGTTTGACAAGCACAGATACGCAGTATTTT. This sequence encodes CASSLTSTDTQYF.

This clone was picked up a small number of times. This sequence joins TRBV6-1 and TRBJ1-2, with a possible D match to TRBD1 (5 bases). Trimming took off 2 bases at V and 0 bases at J, with 10 bases between the two ends. Germline loops: CDR1 MNHNS, CDR2 SASEGT. This CDR3 contains 15 residues. CDR3 DNA: TGTGCCAGCAGTGAATACCAGACAGCTAACTATGGCTACACCTTC. It encodes CASSEYQTANYGYTF.

The chain employs TRBV5-1 and TRBJ1-1; tentatively, D is TRBD1 (5 bases). Trimming removed 4 bases from V and 1 base from J, with 14 bases in between. This CDR3 spans 15 amino acids. CDR1 and CDR2 from the germline V gene are SGHRS and YFSETQ. CDR3 sequence (DNA): TGCGCCAGCAGCCCGACGGGACTCCAGAACACTGAAGCTTTCTTT. Its translation is CASSPTGLQNTEAFF.

This chain links TRBV11-2 with TRBJ2-7; D is undetermined. The CDR3 contains 14 residues. Germline V lookup: CDR1 SGHAT, CDR2 FQNNGV. The V end was cut by 5 bases, the J end by 2 bases, with 13 bases between. In DNA, the CDR3 is TGTGCCAGCAGCCCCCGTTTAGCAACCTACGAGCAGTACTTC. It codes for CASSPRLATYEQYF.

The CDR3 DNA sequence: TGTGCCAGCAGTTTGTCCTTAAATTCACCCCTCCACTTT. It translates to CASSLSLNSPLHF. V and J are TRBV28 and TRBJ1-6; D ambiguous. The CDR3 sequence is 13 residues long. The germline gives CDR1 MDHEN, CDR2 SYDVKM. V dropped 3 bases and J dropped 7 bases, with 7 bases sitting between them.

V usage is TRBV6-6 and J usage is TRBJ2-7, with a weak D call TRBD1 (5 bases). Germline lookup yields CDR1 MNHNY and CDR2 SVGAGI (reference sequence). CDR3 length: 13 amino acids. V was pared by 2 bases and J by 1 base, with 6 bases between. CDR3 sequence (DNA): TGTGCCAGCAGTTACCAGGGTTCCTACGAGCAGTACTTC. Its protein product is CASSYQGSYEQYF.

This clone is a singleton in its sample. CDR3 sequence (DNA): TGTGCCAGCAGCTTAGAGCGGGAGGCCCCGCAGTTCTTC. Encoded protein: CASSLEREAPQFF. This rearrangement joins TRBV7-2 to TRBJ2-1, with TRBD2 matching 9 bases. J gave up 12 bases and V 1 base, and 4 bases lay outside the gene matches. CDR3 length equals 13 residues. The germline CDR1 and CDR2 sequences are SGHTA and FQGNSA.

This clone was observed a handful of times. This chain joins TRBV19 and TRBJ1-5; TRBD1 is a possible D gene (5 bases). The germline V gene has CDR1 LNHDA and CDR2 SQIVND (reference sequence). The CDR3 consists of 15 residues. V gave up 3 bases and J gave up 5 bases, with 14 bases separating them. This CDR3 reads CASSMRGGGDQPQHF. Written as DNA, the CDR3 is TGTGCCAGTAGTATGCGGGGTGGGGGGGATCAGCCCCAGCATTTT.

V gene TRBV11-2 combines with J gene TRBJ2-5, with 7 bases lining up with TRBD1. The DNA end lines up better with TRBJ2-7; the J call may be wrong. The germline V gene encodes CDR1 SGHAT and CDR2 FQNNGV. This CDR3 has 15 residues. The CDR3: CASSSPGQTPYEQYF. The CDR3 DNA follows: TGTGCCAGCAGCTCCCCGGGACAGACCCCCTACGAGCAGTACTTC.

The gene calls are TRBV7-8 and TRBJ1-2; maybe TRBD1 (6 bases). Trimming cost V 1 base and J 5 bases, with 20 bases left between them. CDR1 and CDR2 from the germline V gene are SGHVS and FQNEAQ. The CDR3 has 17 residues. In DNA, the CDR3 is TGTGCCAGCAGCTTAGTGGGGCGCGGGGGGCAGGGATATGGCTACACCTTC. It encodes CASSLVGRGGQGYGYTF.

V is TRBV30 and J is TRBJ2-1; D gene unclear. V lost 5 bases and J 10 bases, leaving 15 bases between the germline ends. Germline V gene sequence: CDR1 GTSNPN, CDR2 SVGIG (reference sequence). The CDR3 totals 12 residues. CDR3 in DNA: TGTGCCTGGGATTCTACCGTGCGGGAGCAGTTCTTC. Residues: CAWDSTVREQFF.

This clone was seen just once. The rearrangement links TRBV9 to TRBJ2-1; the D gene is possibly TRBD2 (5 bases). Trimming cost V 4 bases and J 3 bases, with 14 bases left between them. In germline, CDR1 is SGDLS, CDR2 YYNGEE. CDR3 length: 15 amino acids. CDR3 protein: CASSSRDPNYNEQFF. For the CDR3, the DNA is TGTGCCAGCAGCTCCCGGGATCCTAACTACAATGAGCAGTTCTTC.